This T cell receptor beta chain was sequenced for a study of cytomegalovirus exposure and HLA in healthy donors. The method was immunoSEQ multiplex PCR; TCRdb's version includes in-frame clones alone and lacks a portion of them. The profile covers around 200,000 clones, with roughly 81% appearing a single time and around 1.3% taken by the ten largest. Comments on this clone: The antigen is undetermined.

General observations from the study: 150 or so TCR beta chains were listed as cytomegalovirus-associated.

This CDR3 spans 15 amino acids. V gave up 7 bases and J gave up 1 base, with 15 bases separating them. CDR1 and CDR2 from the germline V gene are MNHNS and SASEGT. V gene TRBV6-1 combines with J gene TRBJ2-3; D possibly corresponds to TRBD1 (6 bases). Sequencing used PBMCs. The TCR was taken from a woman aged 25-40 years in good health and CMV-seronegative. This CDR3 is CASNKEAGGTDTQYF. DNA for the CDR3: TGTGCCAGCAACAAGGAGGCAGGGGGCACAGATACGCAGTATTTT.